The 23 T cell receptor beta chains listed next were all sequenced from one sample in a study of blood T cell repertoires in COVID-19 (dated by TCRdb to the early 2020s). Preparation of the library involved the immunoSEQ multiplex PCR assay. Sourced from immuneACCESS, this table was stored by TCRdb with only in-frame sequences that have V and J called. A share of the clones is absent; for the studies checked, an unresolved V gene accounts for under half, and the remainder has no known explanation. Within this sample are 430,000 or so clones, with roughly 90% of them counted one time only. The ten largest clones add up to about 1.7% of the sample. Sequencing was performed on PBMCs or T cells enriched from blood (not recorded which). The receptors stem from a woman between 40 and 50 years old who had recovered from COVID-19.

The V call is TRBV13, the J call TRBJ2-7; 7 positions agree with TRBD1. CDR1 PRHDT and CDR2 FYEKMQ come from the germline V gene (reference sequence). The CDR3 extends over 19 amino acids. J lost 3 bases, V lost 6 bases, and 23 bases had no gene match. The CDR3 bases are TGTGCCAGCAGTCAGGGGGTGGGGGCCCTTGGTCAGAGCGGCTACGAGCAGTACTTC. Residues: CASSQGVGALGQSGYEQYF.

The V and J genes are TRBV19 and TRBJ1-1; 7 nucleotides match TRBD1. Germline CDR1 and CDR2: LNHDA and SQIVND (reference sequence). The V segment lost 7 bases and the J segment 5 bases; nucleotides outside the gene matches: 7. The CDR3 covers 13 residues. As DNA, the CDR3 is TGTGCCAGTAAATACAGGGGAGAAACTGAAGCTTTCTTT. It encodes CASKYRGETEAFF.

The rearrangement uses TRBV6-2 or TRBV6-3 and TRBJ2-1; 9 nucleotides agree with TRBD2. J was trimmed by 4 bases and V by 4 bases; bases with no gene match: 5. This CDR3 comprises 15 residues. Per the germline V gene, CDR1 is MNHEY and CDR2 is SVGEGT. CDR3 DNA: TGTGCCAGCAGTTGGGCTAGCGGGGCTTACAATGAGCAGTTCTTC. Its protein is CASSWASGAYNEQFF.

Comments on this clone: A junction end diverges from the germline sequence, so it may reflect a read error. The chain is built from TRBV5-5 and TRBJ1-5; D possibly corresponds to TRBD1 (5 bases). The germline CDR1 and CDR2 sequences are SGHKS and YYEKEE (reference sequence). This CDR3 comprises 15 residues. This CDR3 reads CASSLGDQGYQPQHF. The CDR3 DNA is TGTGCCAGCAGTTTGGGAGATCAGGGTTATCAGCCCCAGCATTTT.

In this sample, this clone turned up once. The rearrangement uses TRBV30 and TRBJ1-4; D ambiguous. The CDR3 sequence is 15 residues long. V was pared by 0 bases and J by 7 bases, with 15 bases between. Germline CDR1 is GTSNPN and CDR2 is SVGIG (reference sequence). The CDR3 DNA follows: TGTGCCTGGAGTGTACCCCGGGGATACGGTGAAAAACTGTTTTTT. It is translated as CAWSVPRGYGEKLFF.

The rearrangement links TRBV7-2 to TRBJ2-7, with a weak D call TRBD1 (6 bases). The CDR3 has 15 residues. The V end lost 7 bases, the J end lost 6 bases, and 22 bases lay between the germline ends. CDR1 and CDR2 (germline): SGHTA, FQGNSA. The DNA of the CDR3 is TGTGCCAGCAAGGAAAGTACAGGGTTGGTTTCCGAGCAGTACTTC. Its protein is CASKESTGLVSEQYF.

The rearrangement uses TRBV2 and TRBJ2-7; 10 nucleotides agree with TRBD1. This CDR3 comprises 14 residues. The V gene's germline CDR1 is SNHLY and CDR2 FYNNEI. After removal of 3 bases from V and 5 bases from J, the junction contained 4 bases not matched to a gene. Here the CDR3 reads CASSDTGTGDEQYF. In nucleotides, the CDR3 is TGTGCCAGCAGTGATACCGGGACAGGGGACGAGCAGTACTTC.

V usage is TRBV7-2 and J usage is TRBJ2-2, with D unclear. There are 15 residues in the CDR3. V lost 4 bases and J 5 bases, leaving 14 bases between the germline ends. The germline V gene has CDR1 SGHTA and CDR2 FQGNSA. DNA of the CDR3: TGTGCCAGCAGCTCCTCCCGCGTTTGGACCGGGGAGCTGTTTTTT. As protein: CASSSSRVWTGELFF.

The chain combines TRBV6-5 with TRBJ2-4, with TRBD2 as a possible D gene (6 bases). The V end lost 2 bases, the J end lost 9 bases, and 14 bases lay between the germline ends. The CDR3 runs to 14 residues. Germline V lookup: CDR1 MNHEY, CDR2 SVGAGI. This CDR3 is CASSYMLEGSIQYF. The CDR3 bases are TGTGCCAGCAGTTACATGTTGGAGGGTAGCATTCAGTACTTC.

V gene TRBV6-2 or TRBV6-3 combines with J gene TRBJ2-7, with TRBD2 matching over 10 bases. With 5 bases clipped from V and 6 bases from J, the junction kept 19 bases outside the gene matches. The CDR3 runs 18 residues. Germline assignment: CDR1 MNHEY and CDR2 SVGEGT. The CDR3 protein is CASSRSGRAGSPPGEQYF. The CDR3 bases are TGTGCCAGCAGTCGCAGCGGGAGGGCCGGGTCTCCCCCTGGCGAGCAGTACTTC.

The V and J genes are TRBV27 and TRBJ1-2, with D perhaps TRBD1 (5 bases). CDR1 is MNHEY and CDR2 is SMNVEV in the germline V gene (reference sequence). Trimming shortened V by 11 bases and J by 5 bases, and 18 bases separated the two germline ends. The CDR3 totals 13 residues. The CDR3 reads CAGRGFGEYGYTF. The CDR3 DNA reads TGTGCCGGACGGGGGTTTGGCGAATATGGCTACACCTTC.

J is TRBJ1-3 and V is TRBV9, with TRBD1 as a possible D gene (5 bases). The CDR3 consists of 18 residues. V was cut by 0 bases and J by 0 bases, with 16 bases left in between. Looked up from germline, CDR1 is SGDLS and CDR2 is YYNGEE. The CDR3 loop is CASSVDDHQGRSGNTIYF. Written as DNA, the CDR3 is TGTGCCAGCAGCGTAGATGACCACCAGGGCCGCTCTGGAAACACCATATATTTT.

In its sample, this clone was seen once. The gene calls are TRBV15 and TRBJ1-1, with D possibly matching TRBD1 (5 bases). This CDR3 region has 15 residues. V was trimmed by 3 bases and J by 7 bases, leaving 18 bases between them. The germline gives CDR1 LNHNV, CDR2 YYDKDF (reference sequence). The CDR3 region has the DNA TGTGCCACCAGCAGCGTGGGGGGGGTAGAGGGTGAAGCTTTCTTT. Translation: CATSSVGGVEGEAFF.

This clone has just a few counts. The genes are TRBV20-1 and TRBJ2-1; weak D call: TRBD2 (6 bases). The V gene lost 3 bases and the J gene lost 3 bases, with 15 bases spanning the gap. Looked up from germline, CDR1 is DFQATT and CDR2 is SNEGSKA (reference sequence). The CDR3 spans 15 residues. CDR3 bases: TGCAGTGCTAGTGGGTTAGCGGATTACTACAATGAGCAGTTCTTC. Translated: CSASGLADYYNEQFF.

This sequence joins TRBV7-9 and TRBJ1-6; 7 bases are a match to TRBD1. V shed 5 bases and J 14 bases; nucleotides not matched to a gene: 6. This CDR3 has 12 amino acids. Germline CDR1 and CDR2: SEHNR and FQNEAQ (reference sequence). In nucleotides, the CDR3 is TGTGCCAGCAGCCCACAGGGGTGGTCCCTCCACTTT. Its protein product is CASSPQGWSLHF.

CDR3 region: CASSTTTGGAYNEQFF. CDR3 nucleotides: TGTGCCAGCAGTACAACAACAGGGGGCGCCTACAATGAGCAGTTCTTC. The chain uses TRBV27 and TRBJ2-1, with 9 bases lining up with TRBD1. Trimming removed 5 bases from V and 2 bases from J; junction bases left unmatched: 7. Looked up from germline, CDR1 is MNHEY and CDR2 is SMNVEV (reference sequence). CDR3 size: 16 residues.

V gene TRBV19 combines with J gene TRBJ1-5; possibly TRBD1 for D (5 bases). There are 15 residues in the CDR3. Germline V gives CDR1 LNHDA, CDR2 SQIVND (reference sequence). V lost 1 base to trimming and J lost 6 bases, with 13 bases between them. The CDR3: CASSIGAGWGQPQHF. Here the CDR3 DNA reads TGTGCCAGTAGTATAGGGGCAGGGTGGGGTCAGCCCCAGCATTTT.

This chain connects TRBV3-1 (or the pseudogene TRBV3-2) to TRBJ2-3; 8 positions match TRBD1. Germline-derived CDR1 and CDR2 are LGHDT and YNNKEL (reference sequence). The ends lost 6 bases at V and 4 bases at J; junction bases unmatched: 9. The length of the CDR3 is 15 residues. The CDR3 nucleotides are TGTGCCAGCAGTTTTCTCGGGACAGGATCAGATACGCAGTATTTT. Residues: CASSFLGTGSDTQYF.

The V and J genes are TRBV30 and TRBJ1-3, with TRBD1 identical over 9 bases. CDR3 length: 13 amino acids. Germline-derived CDR1 and CDR2 are GTSNPN and SVGIG (reference sequence). V was clipped by 7 bases and J by 4 bases; unmatched bases: 5. CDR3 in amino acids: CASAQGAGNTIYF. CDR3 nucleotides: TGTGCCTCCGCACAGGGGGCGGGAAACACCATATATTTT.

The CDR3 protein is CASSRGQFLTEAFF. The DNA of the CDR3 is TGCGCCAGCAGCAGGGGACAGTTTCTCACTGAAGCTTTCTTT. The J gene is TRBJ1-1, the V gene TRBV5-1, with 7 bases matching TRBD1. V trimming: 4 bases; J trimming: 4 bases; junction bases outside the gene matches: 7. The CDR3 sequence is 14 residues long. Germline-derived CDR1 and CDR2 are SGHRS and YFSETQ.

The chain recombines TRBV29-1 with TRBJ2-1; D might be TRBD2 (6 bases). The CDR3 extends over 16 amino acids. Germline V lookup: CDR1 SQVTM, CDR2 ANQGSEA. The germline V and J ends were trimmed by 2 bases and 6 bases, with 20 bases remaining between them. CDR3 in amino acids: CSVEPAEATSGNEQFF. The CDR3 nucleotides read TGCAGCGTTGAACCAGCTGAGGCGACTAGTGGCAATGAGCAGTTCTTC.

The V and J genes are TRBV19 and TRBJ2-5; TRBD1 aligns across 7 bases. J gave up 0 bases and V 5 bases, and 9 bases lay outside the gene matches. The germline V gene has CDR1 LNHDA and CDR2 SQIVND (reference sequence). This CDR3 contains 16 residues. The CDR3 loop reads CASSAGVRGHQETQYF. The CDR3 nucleotides read TGTGCCAGTAGTGCCGGGGTGAGGGGGCACCAAGAGACCCAGTACTTC. The complete variable domain, with remaining parts taken from reference TRBV19 and TRBJ2-5, reads DGGITQSPKYLFRKEGQNVTLSCEQNLNHDAMYWYRQDPGQGLRLIYYSQIVNDFQKGDIAEGYSVSREKKESFPLTVTSAQKNPTAFYLCASSAGVRGHQETQYFGPGTRLLVL.

V and J are TRBV11-2 and TRBJ1-4, with D perhaps TRBD1 (5 bases). V was pared by 2 bases and J by 7 bases, with 17 bases between. Germline V gene sequence: CDR1 SGHAT, CDR2 FQNNGV. The CDR3 has 16 residues. CDR3 bases: TGTGCCAGCAGCTTATTGGGTGGGGGGATCGGTGAAAAACTGTTTTTT. It codes for CASSLLGGGIGEKLFF.